This T cell receptor beta chain was captured in a study of PD-1 blockade in classical Hodgkin lymphoma. The CDR3 sequence is 17 residues long. Germline V gene sequence: CDR1 ENHRY, CDR2 SYGVKD. V was pared by 4 bases and J by 5 bases, with 11 bases of the junction left unmatched. TCRdb keeps only in-frame clones here, not all; method: immunoSEQ multiplex PCR. The profile shows 75,000 to 100,000 clones, roughly 80% of them singletons. Patients all relapsed after autologous stem cell transplantation, and there was variation in brentuximab vedotin exposure. The receptor was isolated from a human donor with classical Hodgkin lymphoma. Material: peripheral blood mononuclear cells (PBMCs), obtained before the second cycle of nivolumab. V and J are TRBV10-3 and TRBJ2-5; 12 bases match TRBD2. CDR3 sequence: CAISGRLAGAMTETQYF. The CDR3 nucleotides read TGTGCCATCAGTGGCCGACTAGCGGGAGCGATGACGGAGACCCAGTACTTC.